The rows below give T cell receptor beta chains drawn from one sample of a study of early stage breast cancer tumors. The assay was immunoSEQ multiplex PCR, and TCRdb's table has in-frame clones only and misses some. Altogether some 21,000 clones are present, approximately 80% being singletons, with the ten largest covering about 30%. The sample consisted of blood. These receptors were collected from a person aged 55 to 75 with breast cancer. The CDR3 runs from the conserved cysteine through the conserved F or W. A D gene is named only where the DNA matches it firmly. For some rows the clone size is stated as once, few or many, or as a class when expanded; others skip it.

V	J	D	size	CDR3	DNA
TRBV29-1	TRBJ2-3	-	-	CSVVGDTTDTQYF	TGCAGCGTTGTGGGGGATACCACAGATACGCAGTATTTT
TRBV2	TRBJ1-2	TRBD1	-	CASSRPGTGRDGYTF	TGTGCCAGCAGTCGTCCCGGGACAGGGCGGGATGGCTACACCTTC
TRBV5-5	TRBJ2-5	-	-	CASSSFERGGETQYF	TGTGCCAGCAGCTCCTTTGAGAGGGGGGGGGAGACCCAGTACTTC
TRBV11-3	TRBJ2-2	-	-	CASSNKELGTNTGELFF	TGTGCCAGCAGCAACAAAGAGCTCGGGACTAACACCGGGGAGCTGTTTTTT
TRBV6-5	TRBJ2-7	-	-	CASSYGGRKTSYEQYF	TGTGCCAGCAGTTACGGGGGCAGGAAAACCTCCTACGAGCAGTACTTC
TRBV15	TRBJ1-4	TRBD1	-	CATSSRRGLYEKLFF	TGTGCCACCAGCAGCCGAAGGGGGCTGTATGAAAAACTGTTTTTT
TRBV7-2	TRBJ1-2	-	-	CASSSTGAGYGYTF	TGTGCCAGCAGCTCGACAGGAGCTGGCTATGGCTACACCTTC
TRBV4-2	TRBJ2-1	-	once	CASSQEERINEQFF	TGTGCCAGCAGCCAAGAGGAGAGGATCAATGAGCAGTTCTTC
TRBV2	TRBJ2-2	-	-	CATQGTGELFF	TGTGCCACCCAAGGCACCGGGGAGCTGTTTTTT
TRBV6-5	TRBJ2-2	-	-	CASSYRPEGVTGELFF	TGTGCCAGCAGTTACCGACCCGAGGGGGTTACCGGGGAGCTGTTTTTT
TRBV18	TRBJ2-3	-	once	CASSPPSTDTQYF	TGTGCCAGCTCACCACCCAGCACAGATACGCAGTATTTT
TRBV19	TRBJ1-3	-	-	CASTTGYSGNTIYF	TGTGCCAGTACCACAGGTTACTCTGGAAACACCATATATTTT
TRBV19	TRBJ2-5	TRBD2	once	CASSKIAGGLGQETQYF	TGTGCCAGTAGTAAAATAGCGGGGGGGCTGGGTCAAGAGACCCAGTACTTC
TRBV6-5	TRBJ2-1	-	-	CASSYDRLGYNEQFF	TGTGCCAGCAGTTACGACAGGTTAGGGTACAATGAGCAGTTCTTC
TRBV5-4	TRBJ2-1	-	few	CASTPEGHNEQFF	TGTGCCAGCACCCCGGAGGGCCACAATGAGCAGTTCTTC
TRBV5-1	TRBJ1-2	-	-	CASSPETGREGYTF	TGCGCCAGCAGCCCTGAGACAGGCCGGGAGGGCTACACCTTC
TRBV5-1	TRBJ2-2	TRBD1	-	CASFRTGNTGELFF	TGCGCCAGCTTTAGGACAGGGAACACCGGGGAGCTGTTTTTT
TRBV5-1	TRBJ1-5	TRBD1	few	CASSTGTGGANQPQHF	TGCGCCAGCAGCACGGGGACAGGGGGAGCCAATCAGCCCCAGCATTTT
TRBV7-2	TRBJ1-1	-	-	CASSFTTTNTEAFF	TGTGCCAGCAGCTTCACTACTACGAACACTGAAGCTTTCTTT
TRBV2	TRBJ2-3	-	-	CASSGSWGSTDTQYF	TGTGCCAGCAGTGGCTCATGGGGGAGCACAGATACGCAGTATTTT
TRBV4-2	TRBJ2-5	-	-	CASSQDRGAPIQETQYF	TGTGCCAGCAGCCAAGATAGAGGGGCGCCTATCCAAGAGACCCAGTACTTC
TRBV2	TRBJ1-2	TRBD1	-	CASSRTGTGYGYTF	TGTGCCAGCAGTAGGACAGGGACGGGCTATGGCTACACCTTC
TRBV29-1	TRBJ2-3	TRBD2	-	CSVPERERVTDTQYF	TGCAGCGTTCCCGAGCGGGAGAGAGTAACAGATACGCAGTATTTT
TRBV19	TRBJ1-1	-	-	CASSFSVNTEAFF	TGTGCCAGTAGTTTCTCGGTGAACACTGAAGCTTTCTTT
TRBV9	TRBJ2-7	-	-	CASSGGSQNYEQYF	TGTGCCAGCAGCGGAGGGTCTCAGAACTACGAGCAGTACTTC
TRBV2	TRBJ1-1	-	-	CASSEAGVPNTEAFF	TGTGCCAGCAGTGAAGCAGGAGTCCCGAACACTGAAGCTTTCTTT
TRBV4-2	TRBJ1-2	TRBD1	-	CASSQDVDWTGDLYGYTF	TGTGCCAGCAGCCAAGATGTAGATTGGACAGGGGATCTATATGGCTACACCTTC
TRBV7-9	TRBJ2-1	TRBD2	-	CASSPGLAGGISQFF	TGTGCCAGCAGCCCAGGTCTAGCGGGAGGAATATCTCAGTTCTTC
TRBV30	TRBJ2-7	-	-	CAWRGGSYEQYF	TGTGCCTGGAGAGGGGGTTCCTACGAGCAGTACTTC
TRBV27	TRBJ2-3	-	-	CASSLDRVTDTQYF	TGTGCCAGCAGTTTAGACAGAGTCACAGATACGCAGTATTTT
TRBV25-1	TRBJ1-6	TRBD1	-	CASSDHRDRGFYNSPLHF	TGTGCCAGCAGTGATCACCGGGACAGGGGTTTTTATAATTCACCCCTCCACTTT
TRBV7-2	TRBJ2-7	-	-	CASSLALLGPTYEQYF	TGTGCCAGCAGCTTAGCGCTCCTAGGGCCCACCTACGAGCAGTACTTC
TRBV7-9	TRBJ2-3	TRBD2	-	CASSFPGGGEYF	TGTGCCAGCAGTTTTCCTGGCGGGGGGGAGTATTTT
TRBV5-1	TRBJ2-2	-	few	CASSLAVGSGNGELFF	TGCGCCAGCAGCTTGGCCGTCGGAAGCGGTAACGGGGAGCTGTTTTTT
TRBV5-1	TRBJ1-5	TRBD1	once	CASSPGTGGGNQPQHF	TGCGCCAGCTCCCCCGGGACAGGGGGCGGCAATCAGCCCCAGCATTTT
TRBV19	TRBJ2-7	-	-	CASSTGYGSYEQYF	TGTGCCAGTAGTACAGGGTACGGCTCCTACGAGCAGTACTTC
TRBV7-9	TRBJ2-2	-	-	CASSLKGLAENTGELFF	TGTGCCAGCAGCTTAAAGGGGTTAGCCGAGAACACCGGGGAGCTGTTTTTT
TRBV7-3	TRBJ1-2	-	-	CASSLTPRLKGGYTF	TGTGCCAGCAGCTTAACCCCTCGATTGAAGGGCGGCTACACCTTC
TRBV5-1	TRBJ2-1	TRBD1	-	CASSWGAGTGAYNEQFF	TGCGCCAGCAGTTGGGGCGCCGGGACAGGGGCCTACAATGAGCAGTTCTTC
TRBV30	TRBJ1-2	-	medium-sized	CAWTGGVGGYTF	TGTGCCTGGACGGGAGGGGTTGGGGGCTACACCTTC
TRBV2	TRBJ1-6	-	few	CASRQENSPLHF	TGTGCCAGCAGACAGGAGAATTCACCCCTCCACTTT
TRBV29-1	TRBJ1-1	TRBD1	once	CSVEPRTGDTEAFF	TGCAGCGTTGAGCCGCGGACAGGGGACACTGAAGCTTTCTTT
TRBV6-5	TRBJ1-2	-	-	CASRRKKTESGYTF	TGTGCCAGCAGACGAAAAAAGACAGAGTCTGGCTACACCTTC
TRBV14	TRBJ1-3	-	-	CAITEKQAIAGNTIYF	TGTGCCATCACTGAAAAACAAGCTATCGCTGGAAACACCATATATTTT
TRBV7-2	TRBJ2-2	TRBD2	-	CASSLTPQGLAVGELFF	TGTGCCAGCAGCCTTACCCCCCAGGGACTAGCGGTCGGGGAGCTGTTTTTT
TRBV19	TRBJ2-2	TRBD2	-	CASQGLAVNTGELFF	TGTGCCAGTCAGGGACTAGCAGTGAACACCGGGGAGCTGTTTTTT
TRBV6-1	TRBJ2-3	-	-	CASSGGVTDTQYF	TGTGCCAGCAGTGGAGGGGTCACAGATACGCAGTATTTT
TRBV5-5	TRBJ2-1	TRBD2	-	CASSLFSGGTYNEQFF	TGTGCCAGCAGCTTGTTTAGCGGGGGGACCTACAATGAGCAGTTCTTC
TRBV5-1	TRBJ1-2	-	-	CASREPEGYGYTF	TGCGCCAGCAGGGAGCCTGAGGGCTATGGCTACACCTTC